The present T cell receptor (beta chain) was sequenced within a study of blood T cells in healthy people across ages. The CDR3 contains 18 residues. V was shortened by 2 bases and J by 3 bases, with 19 bases between the two germline ends. The germline V gene encodes CDR1 SGHTA and CDR2 FQGNSA. The total RNA that was extracted per sample amounted to at least 5 micrograms. This clonotype was detected only once. Its antigen is as yet unknown. Using a J-beta primer mix together with a sample-barcoded 5' primer, a second PCR was run for roughly 7 to 12 cycles. MiXCR, run by TCRdb on the 5' RACE reads, gives a single entry per CDR3 protein. The sample records 790,000 or so distinct CDR3 sequences, around three fifths being singletons. Whole-study results and caveats: Donor CMV status was unknown, possibly confounding expanded clonotype changes. There were more naive CD4+ cells and higher diversity in long-lived donors than in aged donors. TCR beta diversity per million T cells fell roughly linearly with age.

The sample consisted of blood. The chain couples TRBV7-2 to TRBJ2-2; TRBD1 is a possible D gene (6 bases). This clonotype was obtained from a man between 40 and 49 years old in good health. CDR3 DNA: TGTGCCAGCAGCTTATCGAGCCCCAGGGGACGATACACCGGGGAGCTGTTTTTT. Translating gives CASSLSSPRGRYTGELFF.